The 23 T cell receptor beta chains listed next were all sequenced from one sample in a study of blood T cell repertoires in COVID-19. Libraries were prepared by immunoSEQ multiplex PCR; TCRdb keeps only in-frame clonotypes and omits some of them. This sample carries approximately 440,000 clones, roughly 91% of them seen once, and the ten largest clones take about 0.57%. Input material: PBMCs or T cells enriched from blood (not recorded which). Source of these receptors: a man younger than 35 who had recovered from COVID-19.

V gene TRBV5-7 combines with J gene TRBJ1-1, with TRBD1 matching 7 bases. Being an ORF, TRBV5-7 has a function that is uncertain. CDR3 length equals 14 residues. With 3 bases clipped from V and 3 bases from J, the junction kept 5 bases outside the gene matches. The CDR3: CASSSDRVDTEAFF. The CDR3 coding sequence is TGTGCCAGCAGCTCCGACAGGGTGGACACTGAAGCTTTCTTT.

The CDR3, as DNA: TGTGCCAGCAGGAGGACAGGGGATTTCGGCTACACCTTC. Amino acid sequence: CASRRTGDFGYTF. V gene TRBV27 combines with J gene TRBJ1-2, with TRBD1 matching 9 bases. The CDR3 sequence is 13 residues long. The V gene's germline CDR1 is MNHEY and CDR2 SMNVEV (reference sequence). V shed 6 bases and J 8 bases; nucleotides not matched to a gene: 7.

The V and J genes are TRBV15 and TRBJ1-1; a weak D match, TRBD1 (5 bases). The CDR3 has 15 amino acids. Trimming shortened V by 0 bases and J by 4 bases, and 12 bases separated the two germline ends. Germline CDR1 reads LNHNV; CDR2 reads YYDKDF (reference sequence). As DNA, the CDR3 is TGTGCCACCAGCAGAGATAAGGGGTTAGTCACTGAAGCTTTCTTT. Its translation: CATSRDKGLVTEAFF.

CDR3 DNA: TGTGCCAGCAGCTTAATCGGACAGGGGAACACCGGGGAGCTGTTTTTT. The encoded protein is CASSLIGQGNTGELFF. The J gene is TRBJ2-2, the V gene TRBV7-9; 8 nucleotides match TRBD1. Germline values: CDR1 SEHNR, CDR2 FQNEAQ (reference sequence). V trimming: 2 bases; J trimming: 1 base; junction bases outside the gene matches: 3. This CDR3 has 16 amino acids.

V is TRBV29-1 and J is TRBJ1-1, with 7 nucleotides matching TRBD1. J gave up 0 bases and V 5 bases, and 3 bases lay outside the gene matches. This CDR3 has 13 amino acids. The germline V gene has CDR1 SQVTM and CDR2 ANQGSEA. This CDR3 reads CSVQGVVNTEAFF. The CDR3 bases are TGCAGCGTTCAGGGGGTGGTGAACACTGAAGCTTTCTTT.

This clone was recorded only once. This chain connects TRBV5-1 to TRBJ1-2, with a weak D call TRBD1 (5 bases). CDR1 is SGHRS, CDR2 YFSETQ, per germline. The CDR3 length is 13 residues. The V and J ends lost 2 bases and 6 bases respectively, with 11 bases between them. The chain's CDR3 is CASSFQGFDGYTF. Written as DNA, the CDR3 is TGCGCCAGCAGCTTTCAGGGATTTGATGGCTACACCTTC.

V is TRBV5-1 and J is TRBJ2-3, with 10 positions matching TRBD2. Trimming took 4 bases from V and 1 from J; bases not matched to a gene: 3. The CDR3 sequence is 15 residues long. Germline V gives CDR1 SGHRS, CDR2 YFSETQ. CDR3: CASSPGLAGTDTQYF. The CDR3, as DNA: TGCGCCAGCAGCCCCGGACTAGCGGGCACAGATACGCAGTATTTT.

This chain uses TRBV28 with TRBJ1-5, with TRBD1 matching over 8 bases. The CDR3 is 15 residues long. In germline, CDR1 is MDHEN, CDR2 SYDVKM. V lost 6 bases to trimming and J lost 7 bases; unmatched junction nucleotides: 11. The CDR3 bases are TGTGCCAGCAGGGGGACAGGCGGGAGAGGACAGCCCCAGCATTTT. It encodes CASRGTGGRGQPQHF.

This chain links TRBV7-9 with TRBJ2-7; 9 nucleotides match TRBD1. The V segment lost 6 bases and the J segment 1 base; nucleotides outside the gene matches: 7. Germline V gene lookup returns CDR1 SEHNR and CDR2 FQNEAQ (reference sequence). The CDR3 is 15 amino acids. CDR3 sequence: CASRHTGTGSYEQYF. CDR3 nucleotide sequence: TGTGCCAGCAGGCATACCGGGACAGGGTCCTACGAGCAGTACTTC.

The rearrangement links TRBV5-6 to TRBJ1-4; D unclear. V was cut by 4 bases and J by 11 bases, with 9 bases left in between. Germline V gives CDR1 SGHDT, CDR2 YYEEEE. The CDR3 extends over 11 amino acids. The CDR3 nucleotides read TGTGCCAGCAGCACGGGAGAGAAACTGTTTTTT. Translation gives CASSTGEKLFF.

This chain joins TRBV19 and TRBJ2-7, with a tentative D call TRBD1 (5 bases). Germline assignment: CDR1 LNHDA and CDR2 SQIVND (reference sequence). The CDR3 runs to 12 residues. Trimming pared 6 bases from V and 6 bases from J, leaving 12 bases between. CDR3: CASRGRVSEQYF. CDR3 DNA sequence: TGTGCCAGTAGAGGCAGGGTCTCCGAGCAGTACTTC.

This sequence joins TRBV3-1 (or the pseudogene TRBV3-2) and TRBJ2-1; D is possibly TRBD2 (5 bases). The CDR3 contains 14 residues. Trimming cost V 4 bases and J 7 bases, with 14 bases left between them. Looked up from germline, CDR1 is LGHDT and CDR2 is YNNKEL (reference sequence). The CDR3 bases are TGTGCCAGCAGCCCACTAGAGGGAGCGAATGAGCAGTTCTTC. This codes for CASSPLEGANEQFF.

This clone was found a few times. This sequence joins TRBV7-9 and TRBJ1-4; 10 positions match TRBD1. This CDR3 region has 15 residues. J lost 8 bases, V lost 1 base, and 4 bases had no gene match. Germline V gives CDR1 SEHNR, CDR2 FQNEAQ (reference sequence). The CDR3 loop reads CASSLGQGAREKLFF. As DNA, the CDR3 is TGTGCCAGCAGCTTAGGACAGGGGGCGCGAGAAAAACTGTTTTTT.

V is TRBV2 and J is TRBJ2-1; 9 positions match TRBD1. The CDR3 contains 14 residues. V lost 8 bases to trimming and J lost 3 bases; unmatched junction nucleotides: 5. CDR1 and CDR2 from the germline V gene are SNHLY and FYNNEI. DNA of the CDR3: TGTGCCAGCCAAGGACAGGGGTTCTACAATGAGCAGTTCTTC. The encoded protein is CASQGQGFYNEQFF. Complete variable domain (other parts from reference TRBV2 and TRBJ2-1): EPEVTQTPSHQVTQMGQEVILRCVPISNHLYFYWYRQILGQKVEFLVSFYNNEISEKSEIFDDQFSVERPDGSNFTLKIRSTKLEDSAMYFCASQGQGFYNEQFFGPGTRLTVL.

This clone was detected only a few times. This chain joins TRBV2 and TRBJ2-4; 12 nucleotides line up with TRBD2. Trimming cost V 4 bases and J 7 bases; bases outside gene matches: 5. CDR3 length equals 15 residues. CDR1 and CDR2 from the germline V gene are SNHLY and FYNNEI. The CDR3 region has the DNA TGTGCCAGCAGTGCCTTGACTAGCGGGAGCAACATTCAGTACTTC. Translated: CASSALTSGSNIQYF. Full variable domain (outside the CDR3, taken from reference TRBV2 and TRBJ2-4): EPEVTQTPSHQVTQMGQEVILRCVPISNHLYFYWYRQILGQKVEFLVSFYNNEISEKSEIFDDQFSVERPDGSNFTLKIRSTKLEDSAMYFCASSALTSGSNIQYFGAGTRLSVL.

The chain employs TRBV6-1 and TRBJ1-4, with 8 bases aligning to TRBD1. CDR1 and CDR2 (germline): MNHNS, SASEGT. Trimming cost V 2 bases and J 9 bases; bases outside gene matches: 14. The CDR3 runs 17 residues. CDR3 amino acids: CASSESAGAGGGKKLFF. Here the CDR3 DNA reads TGTGCCAGCAGTGAATCGGCGGGGGCAGGGGGCGGAAAAAAACTGTTTTTT.

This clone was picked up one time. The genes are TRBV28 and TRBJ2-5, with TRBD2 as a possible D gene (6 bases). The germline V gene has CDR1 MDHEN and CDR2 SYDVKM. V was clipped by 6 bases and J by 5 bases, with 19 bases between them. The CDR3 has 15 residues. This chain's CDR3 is CASRVAANVWETQYF. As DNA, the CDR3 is TGTGCCAGCAGGGTAGCGGCAAACGTTTGGGAGACCCAGTACTTC.

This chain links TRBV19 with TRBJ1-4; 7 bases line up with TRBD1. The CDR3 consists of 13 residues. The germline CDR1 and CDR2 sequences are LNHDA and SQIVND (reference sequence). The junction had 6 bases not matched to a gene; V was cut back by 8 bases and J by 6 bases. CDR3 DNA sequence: TGTGCCAGTTTAAGGGGGCTGGATGAAAAACTGTTTTTT. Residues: CASLRGLDEKLFF. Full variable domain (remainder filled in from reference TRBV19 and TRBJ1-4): DGGITQSPKYLFRKEGQNVTLSCEQNLNHDAMYWYRQDPGQGLRLIYYSQIVNDFQKGDIAEGYSVSREKKESFPLTVTSAQKNPTAFYLCASLRGLDEKLFFGSGTQLSVL.

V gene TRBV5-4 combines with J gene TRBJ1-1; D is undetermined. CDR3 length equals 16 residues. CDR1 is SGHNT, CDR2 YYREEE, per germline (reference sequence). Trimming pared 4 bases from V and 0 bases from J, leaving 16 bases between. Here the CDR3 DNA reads TGTGCCAGCAGCCGGGGATATATGGGCATGAACACTGAAGCTTTCTTT. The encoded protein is CASSRGYMGMNTEAFF.

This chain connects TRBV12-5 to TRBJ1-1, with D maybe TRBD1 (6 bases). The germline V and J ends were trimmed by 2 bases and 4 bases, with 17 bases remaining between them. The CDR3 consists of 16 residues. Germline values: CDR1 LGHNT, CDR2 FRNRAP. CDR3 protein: CASGLWASGQPTEAFF. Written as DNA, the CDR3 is TGTGCTAGTGGTTTGTGGGCATCCGGACAGCCCACTGAAGCTTTCTTT.

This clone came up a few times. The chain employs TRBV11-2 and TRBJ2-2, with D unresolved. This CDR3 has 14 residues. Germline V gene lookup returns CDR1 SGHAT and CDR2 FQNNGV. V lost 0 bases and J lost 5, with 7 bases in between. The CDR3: CASSLETSTGELFF. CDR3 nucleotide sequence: TGTGCCAGCAGCTTAGAAACGAGTACCGGGGAGCTGTTTTTT.

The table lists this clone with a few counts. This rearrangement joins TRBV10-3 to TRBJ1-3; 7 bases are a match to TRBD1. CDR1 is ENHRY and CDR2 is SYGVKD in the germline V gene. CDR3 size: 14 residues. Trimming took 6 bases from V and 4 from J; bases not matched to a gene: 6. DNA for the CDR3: TGTGCCATCAGAGGAACAGGGGCAGGAAACACCATATATTTT. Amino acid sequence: CAIRGTGAGNTIYF.

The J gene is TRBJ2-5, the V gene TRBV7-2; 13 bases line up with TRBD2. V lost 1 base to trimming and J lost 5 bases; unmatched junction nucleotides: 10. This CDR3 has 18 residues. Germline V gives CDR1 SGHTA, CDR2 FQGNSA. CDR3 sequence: CASSLDLGWGLAGETQYF. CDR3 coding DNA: TGTGCCAGCAGCTTAGATTTGGGGTGGGGACTAGCGGGGGAGACCCAGTACTTC.